This T cell receptor (beta chain) was captured by sequencing in a study of CD8 T cells in Susac syndrome. Whole-study context: Patients with Susac syndrome were therapy-naive, on corticosteroids, or on intravenous immunoglobulin alone at the time that blood was drawn.

With regard to this clonotype: Its matching antigen is unknown. At one boundary the junction diverges from the germline segment, which might be a read error.

RNA totalling roughly 0.45 to 1 ug underwent reverse transcription with random hexamers. The CDR3 of TCR beta was amplified by immunoSEQ multiplex PCR across 54 Vbeta and 13 Jbeta. Via MiXCR, TCRdb re-called the immunoSEQ multiplex PCR reads, giving one row per CDR3 protein. Here the sample spans under 150,000 distinct CDR3 sequences, approximately 95% being singletons. General study points: As the study acknowledged, the number of individuals in its TCR sequencing and HLA analysis was relatively small.

Germline lookup yields CDR1 SGHRS and CDR2 YFSETQ. This CDR3 is built from 18 residues. Through negative isolation, CD4+ and CD8+ T cells were obtained, while TEMRA cells were enriched using FACS. This sequence joins TRBV5-1 and TRBJ2-1; D may be TRBD1 (5 bases). Sequences were obtained from CD4+ T cells from PBMCs. This clonotype was obtained from a human donor with Susac syndrome. CDR3 region: CASSLAWGVGVGYNGQFF. The CDR3 DNA reads TGCGCCAGCAGCTTGGCGTGGGGCGTAGGAGTGGGCTACAATGGGCAGTTCTTC.